These T cell receptor beta chains were read from a single sample in a study of cytomegalovirus exposure and HLA in healthy donors. Using immunoSEQ multiplex PCR, the repertoire was profiled, and TCRdb retains in-frame clones only, with some absent. The top ten clones hold about 9.4% of a sample with about 140,000 clones, about three quarters of them seen once. The material sequenced was PBMCs. The receptor set was obtained from a man aged 30-40 years in good health and CMV-seropositive. The CDR3 runs from the conserved cysteine through the conserved F or W. Fields, in order: clone size, V gene, D gene, J gene, CDR3 DNA, CDR3 protein. A D gene is named only where the DNA matches it firmly. Clone size, where shown, is once, few, many, or a class for clones that have expanded.

few	TRBV6-4	TRBD2	TRBJ2-1	TGTGCCAGCAGCTTGACTAGCGGATCCTACAATGAGCAGTTCTTC	CASSLTSGSYNEQFF
few	TRBV27	TRBD2	TRBJ2-7	TGTGCCAGCAGTCTAGGACTAGCGGGCGAGCAGTACTTC	CASSLGLAGEQYF
few	TRBV27	-	TRBJ2-3	TGTGCCAGCAGTTTAATCGGTCTTACGCAGTATTTT	CASSLIGLTQYF
-	TRBV19	-	TRBJ1-3	TGTGCCAGTAGTAGCCGGAGCTCTGGAAACACCATATATTTT	CASSSRSSGNTIYF
few	TRBV2	-	TRBJ2-5	TGTGCCAGCAGCATACCAGGGGAGACCCAGTACTTC	CASSIPGETQYF
-	TRBV5-1	-	TRBJ2-7	TGCGCCAGCAGCTTGTTTGGTGTGGGGCTCCTGGACAGTAACTACGAGCAGTACTTC	CASSLFGVGLLDSNYEQYF
-	TRBV4-1	TRBD1	TRBJ2-1	TGCGCCAGCAGCCTCGAGACAGGGCCCTACAATGAGCAGTTCTTC	CASSLETGPYNEQFF
-	TRBV7-9	TRBD1	TRBJ2-4	TGTGCCATGGACAGGTCGGACATTCAGTACTTC	CAMDRSDIQYF
-	TRBV11-2	-	TRBJ1-3	TGTGCCAGCAGCTTAAGCCTAACGGGGGGAAACACCATATATTTT	CASSLSLTGGNTIYF
-	TRBV5-1	-	TRBJ2-5	TGCGCCAGCAGTTCACTCGAGCAGGGCCCGAGACGGACCCAGTACTTC	CASSSLEQGPRRTQYF
-	TRBV7-9	-	TRBJ2-6	TGTTCCAGCAGCTTAGGATGGCGGGTTAGCTCTGGGGCCAACGTCCTGACTTTC	CSSSLGWRVSSGANVLTF
-	TRBV19	TRBD2	TRBJ2-3	TGTGCCAGTAGTATTGGATGGAGGACTAGCGCAGATACGCAGTATTTT	CASSIGWRTSADTQYF
few	TRBV18	-	TRBJ1-2	TGTGCCAGCTCACCGAAGACAGCCCCGTTCGTCTATGGCTACACCTTC	CASSPKTAPFVYGYTF
-	TRBV6-4	-	TRBJ2-3	TGTGCCAGCAGTGAGCAGGGAGGTCACACAGATACGCAGTATTTT	CASSEQGGHTDTQYF
once	TRBV18	-	TRBJ2-1	TGTGCCAGCTCACCCGTCAGGGGATCCTACAATGAGCAGTTCTTC	CASSPVRGSYNEQFF
-	TRBV10-2	-	TRBJ2-5	TGCGCCAGCAGTACATGGGAGACCCAGTACTTC	CASSTWETQYF
-	TRBV14	-	TRBJ2-5	TGTGCCAGCAGCCAAGATCTTGGTTTGGGAGCTCAAGAGACCCAGTACTTC	CASSQDLGLGAQETQYF
-	TRBV7-9	-	TRBJ2-2	TGTTCCAGCAGCTCCGCGGCCCCGAACACCGGGGAGCTGTTTTTT	CSSSSAAPNTGELFF
-	TRBV2	-	TRBJ2-3	TGTGCCAGCAGTGAAGTAGGGGGGGACGGCACAGATACGCAGTATTTT	CASSEVGGDGTDTQYF
once	TRBV7-9	-	TRBJ1-4	TGTTCCAGCAGCCGCGGGGAGGTTTCAACTAATGAAAAACTGTTTTTT	CSSSRGEVSTNEKLFF
-	TRBV4-2	-	TRBJ2-3	TGTGCCAGCAGCGATACTGCGGGGACTAGCACAGATACGCAGTATTTT	CASSDTAGTSTDTQYF
-	TRBV7-3	-	TRBJ2-5	TGTGCCAGCAGCTTCGACCAAGAGACCCAGTACTTC	CASSFDQETQYF
-	TRBV7-9	TRBD1	TRBJ2-7	TGTGCCAGCAGCCACAATAGACAGGGACCCTACGAGCAGTACTTC	CASSHNRQGPYEQYF
-	TRBV18	TRBD1	TRBJ1-6	TGTGCCAGCTCACCAGGACAGGGGGCAAATTCACCCCTCCACTTT	CASSPGQGANSPLHF
-	TRBV25-1	-	TRBJ2-3	TGTGCCAGCCTCCTAGGGGGATCTAGCACAGATACGCAGTATTTT	CASLLGGSSTDTQYF
few	TRBV12-5	-	TRBJ1-2	TGTGCTAGTGGACCCGGGGGGGGCTACACCTTC	CASGPGGGYTF
-	TRBV5-1	TRBD1	TRBJ2-3	TGCGCCAGCAGCTACTCACGGGACAGCAATACGCAGTATTTT	CASSYSRDSNTQYF
-	TRBV21-1	-	TRBJ2-7	TGTGCCAGCAGGGGACTCTCCTACGAGCAGTACTTC	CASRGLSYEQYF
-	TRBV5-1	-	TRBJ2-1	TGCGCCAGCAGCTTGGGCCTTGGACAGCCCAATGAGCAGTTCTTC	CASSLGLGQPNEQFF
-	TRBV30	TRBD2	TRBJ2-3	TGTGCCTGGGTGGCTTCGGGGGGGGCGGGCATCCCCTGGGGTACGCAGTATTTT	CAWVASGGAGIPWGTQYF
-	TRBV6-1	-	TRBJ1-1	TGTGCCAGCAGGGTAACGGACAGAAACACTGAAGCTTTCTTT	CASRVTDRNTEAFF
-	TRBV6-5	-	TRBJ2-7	TGTGCCAGCAGTCTCACCGTCAGAACCTACGAGCAGTACTTC	CASSLTVRTYEQYF
-	TRBV2	TRBD1	TRBJ1-5	TGTGCCAGCAGTGAAGCGGGACAGTATAATCAGCCCCAGCATTTT	CASSEAGQYNQPQHF
-	TRBV30	-	TRBJ1-1	TGTGCCTGGAGTGTATACAGGAACACTGAAGCTTTCTTT	CAWSVYRNTEAFF
-	TRBV27	-	TRBJ2-1	TGTGCCAGCATTAGCGCGTACAATGAGCAGTTCTTC	CASISAYNEQFF
few	TRBV5-1	TRBD2	TRBJ2-1	TGCGCCAGCAGCCGAGCGGGAGTCTACAATGAGCAGTTCTTC	CASSRAGVYNEQFF
-	TRBV30	-	TRBJ1-3	TGTGCCTGGAGTCTCTCGGGAACTATTGGAAACACCATATATTTT	CAWSLSGTIGNTIYF
-	TRBV4-1	-	TRBJ2-6	TGCGCCAGCAGCCAAGAGGCACCCTCTGGGGCCAACGTCCTGACTTTC	CASSQEAPSGANVLTF
-	TRBV27	TRBD1	TRBJ1-2	TGTGCCAGCAGTGTGTACAGGGGACTCTATGGCTACACCTTC	CASSVYRGLYGYTF
-	TRBV5-4	-	TRBJ2-4	TGTGCCAGCAGCCGAGGACAGACCGATTCCACCGTAAACATTCAGTACTTC	CASSRGQTDSTVNIQYF
few	TRBV5-4	TRBD1	TRBJ2-7	TGTGCCAGCAGCTCGGGGAGCAGGGGGATCTACGAGCAGTACTTC	CASSSGSRGIYEQYF
-	TRBV7-9	TRBD2	TRBJ2-7	TGTTCCAGCAGCGGGGAGGCTAGCGGGCCGACCTACGAGCAGTACTTC	CSSSGEASGPTYEQYF